This is a list of T cell receptor beta chains from one sample in a study of CD8 T cells in ankylosing spondylitis. One entry per CDR3 protein, called by TCRdb with MiXCR from the 5' RACE reads. The sample has 800,000 to 900,000 distinct CDR3 sequences, over 9.5% seen once. The sequencing sample was made of blood, either unsorted or a sorted T cell fraction (not recorded which). All receptors derive from a male donor with ankylosing spondylitis. CDR3s include the opening cysteine and the closing phenylalanine or tryptophan. Each record gives: J gene, V gene, CDR3 protein.

>TRBJ2-2|TRBV7-2
CASSLVTGNTGELFF
>TRBJ1-2|TRBV9
CASSADRYYGYTF
>TRBJ2-5|TRBV5-1
CASREGTVQETQYF
>TRBJ2-2|TRBV3-1
CASSQDWTAGELFF
>TRBJ2-5|TRBV6-5
CASSYAETQYF
>TRBJ2-1|TRBV12-3/TRBV12-4
CASRTDFSYNEQFF
>TRBJ1-1|TRBV10-3
CAISKGDTEAFF
>TRBJ2-5|TRBV4-2
CASSQSRGDETQYF
>TRBJ1-1|TRBV18
CASSHSGTGEAFF
>TRBJ2-1|TRBV11-2
CASSPTWRSNEQFF
>TRBJ1-4|TRBV7-2
CASSPQGTTNEKLFF